Listed below are T cell receptor beta chains from one sample, sequenced in a study of CD8+ T cells in alopecia areata. Profiled with immunoSEQ multiplex PCR; TCRdb holds only in-frame clones, not every one. The sample includes more than 95,000 clones, 58% seen only once; the top ten take under 35%. Material: CD8+ T cells sorted from blood, obtained at week 4, from a patient treated with tofacitinib. These receptors were collected from a human donor with alopecia areata. Each CDR3 is given with its conserved first and last residue. A D gene is named only where the DNA matches it firmly. Expanded clones are given a class, and other clones once, few, many or no size at all.

TRBV29-1	TRBJ1-1	TRBD1	NA	CSVEGFRQGAMNTEAFF	TGCAGCGTGGAAGGATTTCGACAGGGGGCAATGAACACTGAAGCTTTCTTT
TRBV30	TRBJ2-7	NA	few	CAWSVYSSYEQYF	TGTGCCTGGAGTGTATACAGCTCCTACGAGCAGTACTTC
TRBV5-6	TRBJ2-3	NA	once	CASSLVASTDTQYF	TGTGCCAGCAGCTTAGTTGCCAGCACAGATACGCAGTATTTT
TRBV23-1	TRBJ1-5	TRBD1	NA	CASSQKGGGTGATSNQPQHF	TGCGCCAGCAGTCAAAAGGGGGGCGGGACAGGGGCTACTAGCAATCAGCCCCAGCATTTT
TRBV29-1	TRBJ2-1	NA	NA	CRGDSYNEQFF	TGCAGGGGTGATAGTTACAATGAGCAGTTCTTC
TRBV5-1	TRBJ2-5	NA	NA	CASSLEDGGQETQYF	TGCGCCAGCAGCTTGGAAGACGGGGGACAAGAGACCCAGTACTTC
TRBV5-6	TRBJ1-3	NA	few	CASSLGPESGNTIYF	TGTGCCAGCAGCTTGGGTCCGGAGTCTGGAAACACCATATATTTT
TRBV29-1	TRBJ2-5	TRBD2	few	CSAVEAGQETQYF	TGCAGCGCGGTAGAAGCGGGGCAAGAGACCCAGTACTTC
TRBV6-5	TRBJ1-2	TRBD1	NA	CASNPGQGADGYTF	TGTGCCAGCAATCCCGGACAGGGGGCAGATGGCTACACCTTC
TRBV14	TRBJ2-7	NA	NA	CASSQGESSYEQYF	TGTGCCAGCAGCCAAGGGGAGTCCTCCTACGAGCAGTACTTC
TRBV2	TRBJ2-3	TRBD1	NA	CASSGGGSTDTQYF	TGTGCCAGCAGTGGAGGGGGCTCCACAGATACGCAGTATTTT
TRBV5-6	TRBJ2-5	NA	NA	CASSLGLEKETQYF	TGTGCCAGCAGCTTGGGACTGGAGAAAGAGACCCAGTACTTC
TRBV13	TRBJ2-5	NA	once	CASSFLSEETQYF	TGTGCCAGCAGCTTCTTATCTGAAGAGACCCAGTACTTC
TRBV29-1	TRBJ1-2	TRBD1	NA	CSVRTGGHGYTF	TGCAGCGTTAGGACAGGGGGCCATGGCTACACCTTC
TRBV25-1	TRBJ2-5	NA	NA	CASSEFAGETQYF	TGTGCCAGCAGTGAATTTGCTGGGGAGACCCAGTACTTC
TRBV29-1	TRBJ1-2	NA	NA	CSVVRPYGYTF	TGCAGCGTTGTGCGCCCCTATGGCTACACCTTC
TRBV20-1	TRBJ1-2	NA	few	CRRDLGGYTF	TGCAGACGGGATTTAGGGGGCTACACCTTC
TRBV30	TRBJ1-1	NA	few	CAWIYGGNTEAFF	TGTGCCTGGATTTACGGGGGGAACACTGAAGCTTTCTTT
TRBV29-1	TRBJ2-5	NA	NA	CSVELPIVGGHF	TGCAGCGTTGAATTACCTATCGTCGGGGGTCACTTC
TRBV27	TRBJ2-7	TRBD1	NA	CASSLTGSYEQYF	TGTGCCAGCAGTTTGACAGGGTCCTACGAGCAGTACTTC
TRBV30	TRBJ1-1	NA	few	CAWSYTEAFF	TGTGCCTGGAGTTACACTGAAGCTTTCTTT